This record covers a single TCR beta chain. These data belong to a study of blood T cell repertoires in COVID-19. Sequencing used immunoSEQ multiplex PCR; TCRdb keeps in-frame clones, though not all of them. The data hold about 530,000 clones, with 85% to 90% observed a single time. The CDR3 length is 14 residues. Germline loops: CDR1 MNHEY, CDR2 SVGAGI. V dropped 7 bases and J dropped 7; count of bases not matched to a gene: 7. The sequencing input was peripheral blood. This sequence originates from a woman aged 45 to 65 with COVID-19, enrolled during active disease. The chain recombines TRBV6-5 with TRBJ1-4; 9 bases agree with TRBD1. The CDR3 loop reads CASTHRGQVEKLFF. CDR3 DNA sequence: TGTGCCAGCACCCACAGGGGGCAGGTTGAAAAACTGTTTTTT.